A selection of T cell receptor beta chains follows, all from one sample in a study of identifying expanded T cells in peripheral blood. Using immunoSEQ multiplex PCR, the repertoire was profiled, and TCRdb retains in-frame clones only, with some absent. The sample holds approximately 86,000 clones; 70% to 90% are singletons and the top ten take 4% to 5.5%. Source material: blood. These TCRs come from a person aged 18 to 70 in good health. Each CDR3 is given with its conserved first and last residue. A D gene is named only where the DNA matches it firmly. Part of the rows lack a size; the others show once, few, many or a class for expanded clones.

D	V	size	J	DNA	CDR3
.	TRBV5-1	.	TRBJ1-3	TGCGCCAGCAGTTCGGGGGGCAATCACAATGGAAACACCATATATTTT	CASSSGGNHNGNTIYF
.	TRBV5-1	once	TRBJ2-3	TGCGCCAGCAGTAGGGGCACAGATACGCAGTATTTT	CASSRGTDTQYF
.	TRBV19	.	TRBJ1-2	TGTGCCAGTAGTATTGGTGTCGGCTACACCTTC	CASSIGVGYTF
.	TRBV19	.	TRBJ1-2	TGTGCCAGTTCAACTAACTATGGCTACACCTTC	CASSTNYGYTF
TRBD1	TRBV18	.	TRBJ2-1	TGTGCCAGCTCACCAGGGACAGGGCCGAACAATGAGCAGTTCTTC	CASSPGTGPNNEQFF
.	TRBV5-6	.	TRBJ2-1	TGTGCCAGCAGCTCAGGGGTCTCCTACAATGAGCAGTTCTTC	CASSSGVSYNEQFF
.	TRBV5-1	.	TRBJ2-6	TGCGCCAGTGGAAACTCCGACTTTGGGGCCAACGTCCTGACTTTC	CASGNSDFGANVLTF
.	TRBV28	.	TRBJ2-1	TGTGCCAGCAGTGAAATTACAGGCCTCCAGGAGCAGTTCTTC	CASSEITGLQEQFF
.	TRBV4-3	.	TRBJ1-5	TGCGCCAGCAGCCGTTCCCCCGGGACACGCCGATGTCAGCCCCAGCATTTT	CASSRSPGTRRCQPQHF
.	TRBV27	.	TRBJ1-1	TGTGCCAGCCGAACAGGGCGGACTGAAGCTTTCTTT	CASRTGRTEAFF
.	TRBV5-1	.	TRBJ2-5	TGCGCCAGCAGCTTGGACGCTTTCCAAGAGACCCAGTACTTC	CASSLDAFQETQYF
.	TRBV21-1	.	TRBJ2-7	TGTGCCAGCAGCAAGGGACGCCGAGAGCAGTACTTC	CASSKGRREQYF
.	TRBV2	.	TRBJ1-1	TGTGCCAGCAGTTACTCGGGGACTGAAGCTTTCTTT	CASSYSGTEAFF
TRBD2	TRBV7-9	.	TRBJ2-3	TGTGCCAGCAGCCCCCTTGGCGGGGGGGTTACAGATACGCAGTATTTT	CASSPLGGGVTDTQYF
.	TRBV6-5	.	TRBJ1-4	TGTGCCAGCAGTACACCGGGACCTAATGAAAAACTGTTTTTT	CASSTPGPNEKLFF
.	TRBV7-9	once	TRBJ1-1	TGTGCCAGCAGCTTAAGAATAACTGAAGCTTTCTTT	CASSLRITEAFF
.	TRBV19	.	TRBJ1-1	TGTGCCAGTAGTCATGACAGAAACACTGAAGCTTTCTTT	CASSHDRNTEAFF
.	TRBV23-1	.	TRBJ2-7	TGCGCCAGCACCCGGGGGTGGGTTGGAACCTACGAGCAGTACTTC	CASTRGWVGTYEQYF
.	TRBV14	.	TRBJ1-4	TGTGCCAGCAGCCGAGGGCTTAATGAAAAACTGTTTTTT	CASSRGLNEKLFF
.	TRBV7-2	.	TRBJ1-5	TGTGCCAGCAGCTTAGAAGGCACCACGAATCAGCCCCAGCATTTT	CASSLEGTTNQPQHF
.	TRBV9	few	TRBJ2-5	TGTGCCAGCAGCGACCCAAGGGGCGGGGAGACCCAGTACTTC	CASSDPRGGETQYF
.	TRBV2	.	TRBJ2-1	TGTGCCAGCAGTGCCTACCTTAGGGGGTTCGGTAATGAGCAGTTCTTC	CASSAYLRGFGNEQFF
.	TRBV30	.	TRBJ1-1	TGTGCCTGGATAACCAAACCCATTGGGGCTTTCTTT	CAWITKPIGAFF
TRBD1	TRBV2	few	TRBJ1-2	TGTGCCAGCAGAGGGGTGACAGGGGACTACTATGGCTACACCTTC	CASRGVTGDYYGYTF
.	TRBV20-1	few	TRBJ1-1	TGCAGTGCAGAGAGGCTGGGAGCTTTCTTT	CSAERLGAFF
TRBD1	TRBV9	.	TRBJ2-6	TGTGCCAGCAGCGAACGGACAGGGGCCAACTCTGGGGCCAACGTCCTGACTTTC	CASSERTGANSGANVLTF
TRBD1	TRBV6-5	.	TRBJ1-1	TGTGCCAGCAGTTACATCAGGGGGATGAACACTGAAGCTTTCTTT	CASSYIRGMNTEAFF
TRBD1	TRBV6-6	.	TRBJ1-2	TGTGCCAGCAGCAACACAGGGGCGGGCATTGGTGGCTACACCTTC	CASSNTGAGIGGYTF
.	TRBV11-3	.	TRBJ1-1	TGTGCCAGCAGCTTAGTCGGGGCGACTGAAGCTTTCTTT	CASSLVGATEAFF
TRBD1	TRBV2	.	TRBJ2-1	TGTGCCAGCAGTGAATGGACAGGGATGAGTGAGCAGTTCTTC	CASSEWTGMSEQFF
TRBD2	TRBV5-4	.	TRBJ2-5	TGTGCCAGCAGCTTGGGACTAGCGGGGGGTAGGGAGACCCAGTACTTC	CASSLGLAGGRETQYF
TRBD1	TRBV2	once	TRBJ1-2	TGTGCCAGCAGCCTTGGGACAGGGAAAAACTATGGCTACACCTTC	CASSLGTGKNYGYTF
.	TRBV25-1	.	TRBJ1-6	TGTGCCAGCGAACCGGGCGGTTATTCACCCCTCCACTTT	CASEPGGYSPLHF
.	TRBV6-5	.	TRBJ1-1	TGTGCCAGCACTGGAATGAACACTGAAGCTTTCTTT	CASTGMNTEAFF
.	TRBV19	.	TRBJ1-4	TGTGCCAGTAATCCCCGAGGGTGGGAAAAACTGTTTTTT	CASNPRGWEKLFF
.	TRBV4-3	.	TRBJ2-5	TGCGCCAGCAGCCACGACCTATCGGAGACCCAGTACTTC	CASSHDLSETQYF
TRBD1	TRBV27	.	TRBJ1-2	TGTGCCAGCAGTTACCGCGGGACAGGGGTGCTCTATGGCTACACCTTC	CASSYRGTGVLYGYTF
.	TRBV27	.	TRBJ2-5	TGTGCCAGCAGTATATCGTACCAAGAGACCCAGTACTTC	CASSISYQETQYF
TRBD1	TRBV7-9	few	TRBJ1-6	TGTGCCAGCAGCTTGAGGACAGGGGATTCACCCCTCCACTTT	CASSLRTGDSPLHF
.	TRBV6-4	.	TRBJ2-7	TGTGCCAGCAGGATAAACGACTGTTACGAGCAGTACTTC	CASRINDCYEQYF
.	TRBV5-1	.	TRBJ1-2	TGCGCCAGCAGCACAGGACTGACCAACTATGGCTACACCTTC	CASSTGLTNYGYTF
.	TRBV9	.	TRBJ1-6	TGTGCCAGCAGCGCGTTAGCAGGAGACAACAATTCACCCCTCCACTTT	CASSALAGDNNSPLHF
TRBD1	TRBV2	.	TRBJ2-7	TGTGCCAGCAGGTTGGGACAGGGACCCTACGAGCAGTACTTC	CASRLGQGPYEQYF
TRBD1	TRBV5-1	.	TRBJ1-1	TGCGCCAGCAGCTCATGGACAGGGGGATTGTCTGAAGCTTTCTTT	CASSSWTGGLSEAFF
.	TRBV9	.	TRBJ1-2	TGTGCCAGCAGCGATAATCCCCTATTTTTACAGCTTAAAAACTATGGCTACACCTTC	CASSDNPLFLQLKNYGYTF
TRBD1	TRBV12-5	.	TRBJ1-5	TGTGCTAGTGGCCCCGACAGGGACGCTCAGCCCCAGCATTTT	CASGPDRDAQPQHF